One and the same sample provided the 10 T cell receptor beta chains below, sequenced in a study of CD8 T cells in ankylosing spondylitis. TCRdb recomputed calls from the 5' RACE reads with MiXCR, one row per CDR3 protein. The table lists tens of thousands of distinct CDR3 sequences, less than 6% of them singletons. Source material: blood, either unsorted or a sorted T cell fraction (not recorded which). These receptors all stem from a male donor with ankylosing spondylitis or in good health (not recorded which).

This clonotype showed up just a few times. The chain couples TRBV20-1 to TRBJ1-5, with TRBD1 as a possible D gene (5 bases). Trimming took off 3 bases at V and 4 bases at J, with 13 bases between the two ends. Germline CDR1 reads DFQATT; CDR2 reads SNEGSKA (reference sequence). The CDR3 loop spans 14 amino acids. The CDR3 loop reads CSASGGGRNQPQHF. CDR3 nucleotides: TGCAGTGCTAGTGGGGGAGGACGGAATCAGCCCCAGCATTTT.

The chain employs TRBV7-9 and TRBJ1-1; possible D gene TRBD1, 5 bases. The CDR3 length is 12 residues. The V and J ends lost 5 bases and 8 bases respectively, with 12 bases between them. The V gene's germline CDR1 is SEHNR and CDR2 FQNEAQ (reference sequence). The chain's CDR3 is CASSPQGGEAFF. Written as DNA, the CDR3 is TGTGCCAGCAGCCCCCAGGGCGGGGAAGCTTTCTTT.

This clonotype has at least ten counts. This chain joins TRBV20-1 and TRBJ1-5; no clear D. CDR3 length equals 15 residues. Trimming stripped 1 base from V and 3 bases from J, with 13 bases between. Germline V gene data show CDR1 as DFQATT and CDR2 as SNEGSKA (reference sequence). CDR3 sequence: CSARGSGSFNQPQHF. In DNA, the CDR3 is TGCAGTGCTAGAGGGAGTGGGTCGTTCAATCAGCCCCAGCATTTT.

This clonotype was seen at least ten times. The chain has TRBV12-3 or TRBV12-4 and TRBJ1-2, with 10 bases that match TRBD1. Losses at the gene ends were 3 bases for V and 6 bases for J; bases not matched to a gene: 10. This CDR3 is built from 16 residues. DNA for the CDR3: TGTGCCAGCAGTTTGGAGACAGGGGGCCTGGGGGATGGCTACACCTTC. Its protein product is CASSLETGGLGDGYTF.

Many counts were recorded for this clonotype. The chain combines TRBV20-1 with TRBJ1-5, with D uncertain. Germline CDR1 and CDR2: DFQATT and SNEGSKA (reference sequence). The CDR3 extends over 13 amino acids. V lost 5 bases and J 5 bases, leaving 13 bases between the germline ends. Here the CDR3 DNA reads TGCAGTGCTCTAGGGAGTGTTGATCAGCCCCAGCATTTT. Protein sequence: CSALGSVDQPQHF.

This clonotype has a count of ten or more. J is TRBJ2-7 and V is TRBV15; a weak D match, TRBD1 (5 bases). Germline V gives CDR1 LNHNV, CDR2 YYDKDF (reference sequence). The CDR3 totals 15 residues. V was cut by 0 bases and J by 5 bases, with 14 bases left in between. This CDR3 reads CATSRDGKGSDEQYF. In DNA, the CDR3 is TGTGCCACCAGCAGAGATGGTAAGGGGTCGGACGAGCAGTACTTC.

The table lists this clonotype with many counts. The chain has TRBV7-9 and TRBJ1-1; D gene ambiguous. The CDR3 has 13 residues. Trimming pared 0 bases from V and 3 bases from J, leaving 5 bases between. Germline V gives CDR1 SEHNR, CDR2 FQNEAQ (reference sequence). CDR3 protein: CASSLASDTEAFF. CDR3 DNA: TGTGCCAGCAGCTTAGCTAGTGACACTGAAGCTTTCTTT.

At least ten counts were recorded for this clonotype. The chain employs TRBV6-1 and TRBJ1-2; D is unclear. The germline V gene encodes CDR1 MNHNS and CDR2 SASEGT. With 7 bases removed from V and 6 bases from J, the gap between germline ends came to 24 bases. The CDR3 runs to 16 residues. CDR3 in DNA: TGTGCCAGCAACCCGAACCACATAGGGTTATTGGATGGCTACACCTTC. Protein: CASNPNHIGLLDGYTF.

This clonotype was detected ten times or more. The V gene is TRBV2, the J gene TRBJ1-6; no definite D call. Germline loops: CDR1 SNHLY, CDR2 FYNNEI. The length of the CDR3 is 10 residues. V was pared by 5 bases and J by 7 bases, with 0 bases between. The CDR3 DNA reads TGTGCCAGCAGTAATTCACCCCTCCACTTT. It codes for CASSNSPLHF.

V is TRBV3-1 and J is TRBJ1-5; D not resolved. CDR1 and CDR2 from the germline V gene are LGHDT and YNNKEL (reference sequence). The CDR3 is made up of 15 amino acids. Deletions cut 0 bases from V and 4 bases from J, with 10 bases between. The CDR3 here is CASSQENRGNQPQHF. CDR3 DNA sequence: TGTGCCAGCAGCCAAGAGAACCGTGGGAATCAGCCCCAGCATTTT.